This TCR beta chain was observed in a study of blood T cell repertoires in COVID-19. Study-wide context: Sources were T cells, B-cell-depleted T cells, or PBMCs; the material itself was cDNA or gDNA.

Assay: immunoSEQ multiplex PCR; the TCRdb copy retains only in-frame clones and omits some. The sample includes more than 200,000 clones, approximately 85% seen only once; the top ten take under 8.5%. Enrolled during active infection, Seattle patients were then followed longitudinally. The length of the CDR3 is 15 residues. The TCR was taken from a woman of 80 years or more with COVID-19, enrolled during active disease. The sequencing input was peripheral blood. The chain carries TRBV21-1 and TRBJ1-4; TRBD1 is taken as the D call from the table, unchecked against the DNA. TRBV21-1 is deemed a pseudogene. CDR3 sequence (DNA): TGTGCCAGCAGCAAACAGGTTAAAAGGGGAGAAAAACTGTTTTTT. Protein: CASSKQVKRGEKLFF.